This TCR beta chain is drawn from a study of control samples from healthy donors and cancer patients. The repertoire was sequenced with immunoSEQ multiplex PCR; TCRdb's copy has only in-frame clones and lacks some. The sample lists some 94,000 clones; roughly nine tenths were seen once. The CDR3 totals 14 residues. The ends lost 4 bases at V and 4 bases at J; junction bases unmatched: 2. The germline V gene has CDR1 LNHDA and CDR2 SQIVND (reference sequence). The sequencing input was PBMCs. This TCR derives from a woman in her 50s with colorectal cancer. The rearrangement joins TRBV19 to TRBJ1-2, with 11 bases that match TRBD1. The chain's CDR3 is CASSRTGGVYGYTF. CDR3 sequence (DNA): TGTGCCAGTAGTAGGACAGGGGGCGTCTATGGCTACACCTTC.